This passage covers 20 T cell receptor beta chains from one sample sequenced in a study of T cells in women clearing cervical HPV infection. The method was immunoSEQ multiplex PCR; TCRdb's version includes in-frame clones alone and lacks a portion of them. This sample carries tens of thousands of clones, with about 6.4% going to the ten biggest clones. Material for sequencing was blood buffy coat. The receptor set was obtained from a woman aged 18 to 75 with a cervical HPV16 infection that either progressed to CIN3+ or cleared (not recorded which).

Details on this clone: The read ends 3 residues early relative to the CDR3; the germline J gene fills the gap. The gene calls are TRBV7-6 and TRBJ2-5; D not certain. Germline values: CDR1 SGHVS, CDR2 FNYEAQ. The CDR3 consists of 13 residues. Trimming left V 1 base short and J 5 bases short, with 8 bases between. CDR3 protein: CASSLVAAETQYF. The sequenced part of the CDR3 DNA is TGTGCCAGCAGCTTAGTCGCTGCGGAGACC.

A note on this clone: With the read ending 3 residues before the CDR3 end, the germline J gene is used to fill in that end. This chain uses TRBV11-2 with TRBJ2-7, with D perhaps matching TRBD2 (5 bases). The V and J ends lost 0 bases and 2 bases respectively, with 8 bases between them. Germline loops: CDR1 SGHAT, CDR2 FQNNGV. CDR3 length: 14 amino acids. CDR3 DNA (partial): TGTGCCAGCAGCTTAGAACGGGGAACCTACGAG. It encodes CASSLERGTYE. The complete CDR3 sequence is CASSLERGTYEQYF.

On this clone: The sequence runs out 3 residues before the end of the CDR3; the remainder is reconstructed from the germline J gene. This chain joins TRBV7-6 and TRBJ2-2; the D gene is possibly TRBD1 (7 bases). Looked up from germline, CDR1 is SGHVS and CDR2 is FNYEAQ. V lost 4 bases to trimming and J lost 4 bases, with 13 bases between them. CDR3 length: 15 amino acids. CDR3 sequence reads: CASSSSGGSTGELFF. CDR3 DNA (partial): TGTGCCAGCAGCTCTTCAGGGGGGAGCACCGGGGAG.

With regard to this clone: The read halts 3 residues ahead of the CDR3 end, with the missing end drawn from the germline J gene. The rearrangement uses TRBV5-1 and TRBJ2-3; the D is unclear. With 0 bases removed from V and 4 bases from J, the gap between germline ends came to 6 bases. Germline CDR1 reads SGHRS; CDR2 reads YFSETQ. The CDR3 contains 13 residues. CDR3 sequence: CASSLGRADTQYF. CDR3 DNA, as far as it was read: TGCGCCAGCAGCTTGGGAAGGGCAGATACG.

In the case of this clone: The read is 3 residues too short to cover the CDR3 end, so that end is filled in from the germline J gene. The chain carries TRBV2 and TRBJ1-5; a possible D gene is TRBD1 (5 bases). CDR3 length equals 17 residues. Trimming took off 4 bases at V and 0 bases at J, with 16 bases between the two ends. Germline V gives CDR1 SNHLY, CDR2 FYNNEI. CDR3 DNA (partial): TGTGCCAGCAGTGGGGCCTTTCGGGACTTTAGCAATCAGCCC. As protein: CASSGAFRDFSNQP. The whole CDR3 reads CASSGAFRDFSNQPQHF.

With regard to this clone: The read finishes 3 residues shy of the CDR3 end, and the germline J gene is used to complete it. The gene calls are TRBV20-1 and TRBJ2-1; tentative D call: TRBD1 (6 bases). CDR3 size: 18 residues. Trimming removed 6 bases from V and 3 bases from J, with 27 bases in between. Per germline, CDR1 DFQATT and CDR2 SNEGSKA (reference sequence). The CDR3 bases that were read are TGCAGTGCCACCACTAACGATATAGGGGGTTCGGGCTACAATGAG. Protein: CSATTNDIGGSGYNE. The full-length CDR3 reads as CSATTNDIGGSGYNEQFF.

As regards this clone: Read coverage stops 3 residues before the CDR3 terminus; the germline J gene supplies the remainder. The chain employs TRBV12-3 or TRBV12-4 and TRBJ2-5; 7 bases match TRBD1. V gave up 7 bases and J gave up 6 bases; unmatched junction bases: 8. CDR3 length equals 13 residues. CDR3 DNA, as far as it was read: TGTGCCAGCAAAGGGGGCTTGGAAAAGACC. The encoded protein is CASKGGLEKT. The whole CDR3 region reads CASKGGLEKTQYF.

To note about this clone: Sequencing ends 3 residues short of the CDR3 end; the germline J gene provides the rest. The rearrangement links TRBV5-4 to TRBJ1-5, with D tentatively TRBD1 (5 bases). This CDR3 is 15 amino acids long. With 6 bases removed from V and 0 bases from J, the gap between germline ends came to 13 bases. CDR1 is SGHNT, CDR2 YYREEE, per germline (reference sequence). The part of the CDR3 DNA that was read is TGTGCCAGCATTATCGGACAAACTAGCAATCAGCCC. Residues: CASIIGQTSNQP. The CDR3 in its entirety is CASIIGQTSNQPQHF.

Turning to this clone: The germline gene is not matched at one end of the junction; a read error may be the cause. The CDR3 end lies 3 residues beyond the end of the read and is filled in from the germline J gene. The chain employs TRBV18 and TRBJ2-7; D is uncertain. CDR3 length equals 14 residues. Germline CDR1 KGHSH, CDR2 LQKENI. The CDR3 region is CASSPPAKAYEQYF. The sequenced CDR3 bases are TGTGCCAGCTCCCCACCGGCAAAAGCCTACGAG.

As to this clone: The sequenced fragment ends 3 residues before the CDR3 boundary, so the rest is inferred from the germline J gene. J is TRBJ2-7 and V is TRBV11-2, with D tentatively TRBD2 (6 bases). The CDR3 extends over 12 amino acids. Looked up from germline, CDR1 is SGHAT and CDR2 is FQNNGV. Trimming removed 5 bases at V and 6 bases at J, with 11 bases between. Partial CDR3 DNA: TGTGCCAGCAGCCTGGGGACTTCCGAG. Its translation is CASSLGTSE. The entire CDR3 sequence reads CASSLGTSEQYF.

The sequenced part of the CDR3 DNA is TGTGCCAGCAGCTTACTGGGGGGGCCAGATACG. It codes for CASSLLGGPDT. The whole CDR3 sequence reads CASSLLGGPDTQYF. The chain combines TRBV5-4 with TRBJ2-3; weak D call: TRBD2 (7 bases). Read sequence stops 3 residues before the CDR3 end, and the germline J gene provides the missing end. The CDR3 extends over 14 amino acids. Trimming removed 2 bases from V and 4 bases from J, with 11 bases in between. Germline V gene data show CDR1 as SGHNT and CDR2 as YYREEE (reference sequence).

CDR3 bases read: TGTGCCAGCAGTGACTCAGCTGAGGGGGGGTCAGATACG. It translates to CASSDSAEGGSDT. The complete CDR3 protein is CASSDSAEGGSDTQYF. The rearrangement uses TRBV6-4 and TRBJ2-3; D may be TRBD2 (7 bases). The sequenced fragment ends 3 residues before the CDR3 boundary, so the rest is inferred from the germline J gene. The germline gives CDR1 MRHNA, CDR2 SNTAGT. The CDR3 runs 16 residues. The V end was cut by 0 bases, the J end by 4 bases, with 14 bases between.

Of note for this clone: The sequence runs out 3 residues before the end of the CDR3; the remainder is reconstructed from the germline J gene. The chain is built from TRBV6-4 and TRBJ2-2; D ambiguous. CDR1 MRHNA and CDR2 SNTAGT come from the germline V gene. Deletions cut 3 bases from V and 1 base from J, with 9 bases between. CDR3 length: 15 amino acids. The CDR3 is CASSESEENTGELFF. CDR3 DNA (partial): TGTGCCAGCAGTGAGTCAGAAGAGAACACCGGGGAG.

Notes on this clone: With the read ending 3 residues before the CDR3 end, the germline J gene is used to fill in that end. The rearrangement links TRBV4-1 to TRBJ1-1, with 11 bases matching TRBD1. J lost 3 bases, V lost 6 bases, and 15 bases had no gene match. The V gene's germline CDR1 is MGHRA and CDR2 YSYEKL. This CDR3 has 18 residues. The sequenced CDR3 bases are TGCGCCAGCAGACACTCGGACCGGACAGGGGGCAAGGACACTGAA. This encodes CASRHSDRTGGKDTE. The full CDR3 is CASRHSDRTGGKDTEAFF.

On this clone: The read halts 3 residues ahead of the CDR3 end, with the missing end drawn from the germline J gene. The chain uses TRBV6-2 or TRBV6-3 and TRBJ2-3; 10 positions agree with TRBD1. This CDR3 comprises 16 residues. Trimming cost V 2 bases and J 3 bases; bases outside gene matches: 5. The germline CDR1 and CDR2 sequences are MNHEY and SVGEGT. Incomplete CDR3 DNA: TGTGCCAGCAGTTACGGCCCGGGACAGGGGACAGATACG. Its translation is CASSYGPGQGTDT. The whole CDR3 sequence reads CASSYGPGQGTDTQYF.

On this clone: The CDR3 end lies 3 residues beyond the end of the read and is filled in from the germline J gene. This chain connects TRBV5-6 to TRBJ2-3; TRBD1 matches at 8 bases. With V trimmed by 4 bases and J by 4 bases, 5 bases remained unmatched. This CDR3 has 14 residues. Germline CDR1 SGHDT, CDR2 YYEEEE. CDR3 loop: CASSPGQGADTQYF. Partial CDR3 DNA: TGTGCCAGCAGCCCAGGACAGGGTGCAGATACG.

As for this clone: The read terminates 3 residues ahead of where the CDR3 ends, so the germline J gene completes it. This chain links TRBV28 with TRBJ1-4, with unresolved D. The CDR3 is 16 residues long. With 4 bases removed from V and 8 bases from J, the gap between germline ends came to 20 bases. Germline values: CDR1 MDHEN, CDR2 SYDVKM. The CDR3 reads CASSSLSGSVGEKLFF. The sequenced part of the CDR3 DNA is TGTGCCAGCAGTTCCCTGTCTGGATCTGTAGGGGAAAAA.

A remark on this clone: The sequenced fragment ends 3 residues before the CDR3 boundary, so the rest is inferred from the germline J gene. This rearrangement joins TRBV5-6 to TRBJ2-5; D is perhaps TRBD1 (6 bases). CDR1 is SGHDT, CDR2 YYEEEE, per germline. V shed 4 bases and J shed 1 base, with 11 bases lying between them. CDR3 length equals 14 residues. The CDR3 DNA, read in part, is TGTGCCAGCAGCGTCTGGGACACCCAAGAGACC. Amino acids: CASSVWDTQET. The CDR3 reads in full as CASSVWDTQETQYF.

As to this clone: The read falls 3 residues short of the CDR3 end, and the missing part is taken from the germline J gene. The chain couples TRBV29-1 to TRBJ2-1; D is ambiguous. The ends were cut back, 4 bases at V and 7 bases at J, with 5 bases in the middle. Per the germline V gene, CDR1 is SQVTM and CDR2 is ANQGSEA. CDR3 length: 10 amino acids. The CDR3 reads CSVVQNEQFF. Partial CDR3 DNA: TGCAGCGTTGTCCAAAATGAG.

About this clone: Coverage ceases 3 residues before the CDR3 finishes, and the germline J gene fills in the end. The genes are TRBV20-1 and TRBJ2-5; 7 nucleotides line up with TRBD2. Losses at the gene ends were 0 bases for V and 1 base for J; bases not matched to a gene: 8. Germline assignment: CDR1 DFQATT and CDR2 SNEGSKA (reference sequence). CDR3 length equals 16 residues. The covered CDR3 bases are TGCAGTGCTAGAGATTACCAGCGGGGTTCCCAAGAGACC. It codes for CSARDYQRGSQET. The whole CDR3 region reads CSARDYQRGSQETQYF.